What follows describes a single TCR beta chain. There are 14 residues in the CDR3. Germline CDR1 reads SQVTM; CDR2 reads ANQGSEA. Trimming left V 5 bases short and J 0 bases short, with 10 bases between. In the original workflow: Reference gene primer amplification yielded estimated nucleated cell counts. Some clones are missing from TCRdb's copy, which holds only in-frame ones; the method was immunoSEQ multiplex PCR. The V and J calls and clone size come from that table; D and trimming were worked out from the DNA. The sample consists of about 150,000 clones, roughly 86% of them appearing once. This specimen comes from a study of blood T cell repertoires in COVID-19. About the research overall: Material from acute and convalescent COVID-19 was sourced from the United States, Italy and Spain. T cells, B-cell-depleted T cells, or PBMCs provided the cDNA or gDNA that served as material.

The specimen sequenced was peripheral blood. The chain is built from TRBV29-1 and TRBJ1-4; D not resolved. The origin of this receptor is a human donor with acute or convalescent COVID-19. The donor label of this sample is uncertain. CDR3: CSVLPDSTNEKLFF. CDR3 sequence (DNA): TGCAGCGTTCTCCCGGACTCAACTAATGAAAAACTGTTTTTT.